This record concerns one TCR beta chain sequence. Its specificity is not known. The donors were in the roughly 110-subject validation cohort; that cohort was separate from the roughly 660-subject first cohort. Trimming cost V 5 bases and J 3 bases; bases outside gene matches: 5. The CDR3 is made up of 14 amino acids. CDR1 is LNHDA, CDR2 SQIVND, per germline (reference sequence). Produced via immunoSEQ multiplex PCR; TCRdb's table is partial and in-frame only. Of 65,000 to 90,000 clones in the sample, 95% are singletons; the top ten hold less than 4%. This record comes from a study of cytomegalovirus exposure and HLA in healthy donors. Findings and caveats of the study: Cytomegalovirus-associated status was assigned to more than 150 TCR beta chains. Reported performance of the classifier showed diagnosis of cytomegalovirus status with high specificity and sensitivity. One later analysis, an examination of the 90 to 150 validation repertoires, found that first-cohort TCR clusters tended to co-occur in them.

The sequenced sample was PBMCs. This clonotype was obtained from a man younger than 35 in good health and CMV-seronegative. The chain uses TRBV19 and TRBJ2-7; 9 bases are shared with TRBD1. Here the CDR3 reads CASSSGQGDYEQYF. The CDR3 DNA reads TGTGCCAGTAGTTCGGGACAGGGAGACTACGAGCAGTACTTC.